This TCR beta chain was sequenced for a study of T cells in Graves' hyperthyroidism and ophthalmopathy. This clonotype has at least ten counts. Amplified regions were TCR beta CDR3 sequences from RNA transcripts. TCR CDR3 regions were first amplified by RT-PCR with HTBI primers. TCRdb reprocessed the multiplex PCR reads with MiXCR, giving one entry per CDR3 protein. Of 380,000 or so distinct CDR3 sequences listed, about 20% are singletons. This CDR3 spans 13 amino acids. The V and J ends lost 3 bases and 7 bases respectively, with 10 bases between them. CDR1 is MNHNS and CDR2 is SASEGT in the germline V gene.

The V call is TRBV6-1, the J call TRBJ1-5, with D possibly being TRBD1 (5 bases). The specimen was blood. This clonotype was sampled from a woman aged 18-29 years with Graves' hyperthyroidism. CDR3 sequence reads: CASSDAGEQPQHF. The CDR3 DNA reads TGTGCCAGCAGTGACGCGGGGGAACAGCCCCAGCATTTT.